This T cell receptor (beta chain) was sequenced for a study of a mutant IDH1 vaccine in newly diagnosed glioma. Time point given: baseline, week 1 (first vaccination visit). The treatment was: pre-vaccination baseline after standard-of-care therapy. Each of the donors came in with new WHO grade 3 or 4 astrocytomas that were IDH1-mutant and ATRX-lost. The CDR3 has 15 residues. The trim removed 3 bases at V and 6 bases at J, leaving 12 bases unmatched. Per the germline V gene, CDR1 is GTSNPN and CDR2 is SVGIG (reference sequence). Assay: immunoSEQ multiplex PCR; the TCRdb copy retains only in-frame clones and omits some. Of 35,000 to 40,000 clones in the sample, around 80% were seen once.

The genes are TRBV30 and TRBJ1-1; 8 bases align to TRBD1. The receptor was isolated from a man in his forties or fifties with glioma. Some clones in this sample may be carry-over from other donors' samples. The sample here was PBMCs, taken from a glioma patient treated with radiotherapy, temozolomide or both. CDR3 region: CAWRPLGQGFSEAFF. DNA of the CDR3: TGTGCCTGGAGGCCTTTAGGACAGGGCTTCTCTGAAGCTTTCTTT. Using reference TRBV30 and TRBJ1-1 for the parts outside the CDR3, the full variable domain is SQTIHQWPATLVQPVGSPLSLECTVEGTSNPNLYWYRQAAGRGLQLLFYSVGIGQISSEVPQNLSASRPQDRQFILSSKKLLLSDSGFYLCAWRPLGQGFSEAFFGQGTRLTVV.